Sequencing of this TCR beta chain was carried out in a study of blood T cell repertoires in COVID-19. The table came from immunoSEQ multiplex PCR; TCRdb's copy has only in-frame clones and leaves some out. The table records 350,000 to 400,000 clones, nearly 90% of them present only once. Sequenced input: peripheral blood. The sequence came from a man younger than 30 with active or convalescent COVID-19.

This chain's CDR3 is CASSYSSLSGTAAEAFF. The CDR3 coding sequence is TGTGCCAGCAGTTACTCGAGTCTTTCTGGGACAGCCGCTGAAGCTTTCTTT. This chain joins TRBV6-2 or TRBV6-3 and TRBJ1-1; the match to TRBD1 covers 7 bases. The CDR3 extends over 17 amino acids. The junction had 13 bases not matched to a gene; V was cut back by 0 bases and J by 6 bases. CDR1 is MNHEY, CDR2 SVGEGT, per germline.